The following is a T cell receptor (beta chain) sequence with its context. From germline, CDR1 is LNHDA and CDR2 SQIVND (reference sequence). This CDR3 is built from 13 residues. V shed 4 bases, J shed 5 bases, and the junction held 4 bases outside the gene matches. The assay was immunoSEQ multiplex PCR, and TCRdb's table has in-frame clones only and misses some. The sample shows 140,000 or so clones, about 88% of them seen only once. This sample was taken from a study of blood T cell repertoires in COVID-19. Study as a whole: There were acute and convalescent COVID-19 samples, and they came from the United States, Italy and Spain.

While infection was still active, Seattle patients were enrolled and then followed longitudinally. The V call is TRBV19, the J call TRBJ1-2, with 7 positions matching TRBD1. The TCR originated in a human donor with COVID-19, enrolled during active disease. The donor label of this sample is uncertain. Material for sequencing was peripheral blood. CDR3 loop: CASSTRQGYGYTF. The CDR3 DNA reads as TGTGCCAGTAGTACCCGACAGGGATATGGCTACACCTTC.